Given below is one T cell receptor beta chain in context. As yet, its antigen is unknown. Free of recent acute infections or vaccinations, the donors were healthy HIV-negative adults. CD4+ cells underwent separation, giving CD45RA+ naive and CD45RA-negative memory subsets. Clones were sequenced by immunoSEQ multiplex PCR, and TCRdb holds only the in-frame ones, with some missing. The data hold some 2,500,000 clones, with less than 95% observed a single time. This entry belongs to a study of shared clonotypes between healthy human individuals. Whole-study results and caveats: Sharing across four donors was highest in naive CD4 (around 5%) and lowest in memory CD8 (about 0.4%). In contrast to clonotypes shared by all four donors, non-shared clonotypes had lower generation probabilities.

V was pared by 6 bases and J by 0 bases, with 8 bases between. Per the germline V gene, CDR1 is MDHEN and CDR2 is SYDVKM. The CDR3 is made up of 13 amino acids. Sample: naive CD4+ T cells from PBMCs. Subset meaning: CD45RA+ positively selected. This sequence joins TRBV28 and TRBJ2-5; D gene unclear. The sequence derives from a man younger than 35 in good health. Some clones in this sample may be carry-over from other donors' samples. CDR3 amino acids: CASRDGYQETQYF. In DNA, the CDR3 is TGTGCCAGCAGGGACGGATACCAAGAGACCCAGTACTTC.